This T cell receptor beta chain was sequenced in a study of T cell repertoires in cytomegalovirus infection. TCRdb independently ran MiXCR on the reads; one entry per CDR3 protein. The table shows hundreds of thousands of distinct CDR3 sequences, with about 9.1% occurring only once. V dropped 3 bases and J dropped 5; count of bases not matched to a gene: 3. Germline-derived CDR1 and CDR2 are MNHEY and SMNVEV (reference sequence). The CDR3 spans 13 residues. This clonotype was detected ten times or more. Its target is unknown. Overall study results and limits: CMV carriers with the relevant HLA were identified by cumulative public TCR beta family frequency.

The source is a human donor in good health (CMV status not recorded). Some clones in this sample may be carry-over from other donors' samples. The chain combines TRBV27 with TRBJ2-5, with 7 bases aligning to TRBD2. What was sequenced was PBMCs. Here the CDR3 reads CASSFGLGETQYF. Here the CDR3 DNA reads TGTGCCAGCAGTTTTGGACTAGGGGAGACCCAGTACTTC.